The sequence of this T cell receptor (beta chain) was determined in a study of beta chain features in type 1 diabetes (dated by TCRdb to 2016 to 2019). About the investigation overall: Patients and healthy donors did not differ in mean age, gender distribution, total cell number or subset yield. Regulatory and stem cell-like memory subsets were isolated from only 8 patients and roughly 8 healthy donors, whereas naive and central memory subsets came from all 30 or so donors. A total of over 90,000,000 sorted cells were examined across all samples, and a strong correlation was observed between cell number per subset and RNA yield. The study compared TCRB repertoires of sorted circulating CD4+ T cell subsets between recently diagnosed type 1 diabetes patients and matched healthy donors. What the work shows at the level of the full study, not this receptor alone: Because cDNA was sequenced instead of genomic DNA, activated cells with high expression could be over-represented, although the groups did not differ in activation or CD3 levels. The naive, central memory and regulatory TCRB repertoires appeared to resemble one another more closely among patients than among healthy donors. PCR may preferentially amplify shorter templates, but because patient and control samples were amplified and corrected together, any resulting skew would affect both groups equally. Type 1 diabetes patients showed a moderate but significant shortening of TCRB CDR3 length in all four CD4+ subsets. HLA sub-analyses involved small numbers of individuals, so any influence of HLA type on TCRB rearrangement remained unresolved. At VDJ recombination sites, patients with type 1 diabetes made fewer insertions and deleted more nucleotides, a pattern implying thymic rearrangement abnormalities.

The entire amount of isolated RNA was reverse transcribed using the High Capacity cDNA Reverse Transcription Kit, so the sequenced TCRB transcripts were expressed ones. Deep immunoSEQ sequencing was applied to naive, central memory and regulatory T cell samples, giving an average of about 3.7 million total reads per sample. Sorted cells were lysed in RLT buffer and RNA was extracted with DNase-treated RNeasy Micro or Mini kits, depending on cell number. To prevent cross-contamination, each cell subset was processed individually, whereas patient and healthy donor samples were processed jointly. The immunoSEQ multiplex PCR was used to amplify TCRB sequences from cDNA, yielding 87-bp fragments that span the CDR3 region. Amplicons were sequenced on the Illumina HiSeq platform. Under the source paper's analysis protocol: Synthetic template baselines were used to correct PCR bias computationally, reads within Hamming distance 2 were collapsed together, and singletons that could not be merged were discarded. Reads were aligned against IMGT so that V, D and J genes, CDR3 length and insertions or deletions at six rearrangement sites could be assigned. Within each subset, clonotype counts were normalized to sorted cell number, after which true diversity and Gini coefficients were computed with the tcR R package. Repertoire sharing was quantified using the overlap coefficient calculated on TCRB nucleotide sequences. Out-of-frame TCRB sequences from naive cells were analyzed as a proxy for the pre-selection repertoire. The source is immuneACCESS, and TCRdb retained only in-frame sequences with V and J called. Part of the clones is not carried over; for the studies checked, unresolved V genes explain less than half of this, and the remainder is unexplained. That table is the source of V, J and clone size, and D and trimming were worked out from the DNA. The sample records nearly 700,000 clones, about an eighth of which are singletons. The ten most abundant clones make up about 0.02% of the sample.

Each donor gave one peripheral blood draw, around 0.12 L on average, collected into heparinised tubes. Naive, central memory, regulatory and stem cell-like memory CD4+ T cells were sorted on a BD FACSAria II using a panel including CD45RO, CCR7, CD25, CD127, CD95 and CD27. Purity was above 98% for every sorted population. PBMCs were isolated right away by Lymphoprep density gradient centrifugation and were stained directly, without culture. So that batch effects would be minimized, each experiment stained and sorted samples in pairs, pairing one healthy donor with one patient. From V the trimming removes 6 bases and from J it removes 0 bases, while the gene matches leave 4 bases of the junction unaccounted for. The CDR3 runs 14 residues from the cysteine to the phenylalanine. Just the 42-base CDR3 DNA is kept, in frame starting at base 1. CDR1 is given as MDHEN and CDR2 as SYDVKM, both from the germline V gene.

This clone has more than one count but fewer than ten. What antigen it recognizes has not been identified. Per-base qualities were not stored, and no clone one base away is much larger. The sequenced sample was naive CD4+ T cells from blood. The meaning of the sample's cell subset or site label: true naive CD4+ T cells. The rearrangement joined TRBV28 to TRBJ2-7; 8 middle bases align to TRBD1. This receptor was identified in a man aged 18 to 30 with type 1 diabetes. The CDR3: CASRGRGPSYEQYF. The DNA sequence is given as TGTGCCAGCAGGGGCAGGGGGCCCTCCTACGAGCAGTACTTC.